This TCR beta chain was identified during a study of blood T cells in healthy people across ages. Caucasian, healthy and from Russia, the donors were aged between roughly 6 and 95. Study conclusions and caveats: Age brought a roughly linear fall in TCR beta diversity measured per million T cells. Estimates of diversity drawn from one million T cells were considered underestimates. Compared with aged donors, long-lived donors showed fewer expanded clones, suggesting selection.

Next came a second PCR, run for about 7 to 12 cycles, which used a sample-barcoded 5' primer along with a J-beta primer mix. From the 5' RACE reads, TCRdb called clonotypes with MiXCR, one entry per CDR3 protein. The table lists some 1.4 million distinct CDR3 sequences, roughly 40% of them singletons. As concerns this clonotype: Its target is unknown.

The sequence was obtained from a young woman in good health. The sequenced sample was blood.

CDR3 coding DNA: TGCAGTGCTAGAGATACGGAGCATGGATTCGGGGAGCTGTTTTTT. Residues: CSARDTEHGFGELFF. The J gene is TRBJ2-2, the V gene TRBV20-1; no definite D call. The germline V and J ends were trimmed by 0 bases and 7 bases, with 15 bases remaining between them. There are 15 residues in the CDR3. The V gene's germline CDR1 is DFQATT and CDR2 SNEGSKA (reference sequence).